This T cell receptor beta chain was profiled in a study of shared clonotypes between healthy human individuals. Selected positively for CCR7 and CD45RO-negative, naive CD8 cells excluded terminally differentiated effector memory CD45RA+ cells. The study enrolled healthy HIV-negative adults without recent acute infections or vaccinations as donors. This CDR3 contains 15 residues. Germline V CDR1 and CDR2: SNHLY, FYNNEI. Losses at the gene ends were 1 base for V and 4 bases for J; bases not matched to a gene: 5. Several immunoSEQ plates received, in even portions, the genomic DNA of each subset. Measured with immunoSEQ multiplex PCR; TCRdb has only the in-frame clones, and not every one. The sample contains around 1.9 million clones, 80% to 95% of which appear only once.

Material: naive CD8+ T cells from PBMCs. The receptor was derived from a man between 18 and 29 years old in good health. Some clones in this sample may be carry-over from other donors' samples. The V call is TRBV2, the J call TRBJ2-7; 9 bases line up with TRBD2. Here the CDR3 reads CASSEVAGAFYEQYF. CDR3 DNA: TGTGCCAGCAGTGAAGTAGCGGGAGCCTTTTACGAGCAGTACTTC.